These T cell receptor beta chains were read from a single sample in a study of blood T cells in healthy people across ages. TCRdb passed the 5' RACE reads through MiXCR, listing each CDR3 protein once. The data show hundreds of thousands of distinct CDR3 sequences, roughly 50% seen once. The sample consisted of blood. The origin of the receptors is a man of 80 years or more in good health. Each CDR3 is given with its conserved first and last residue. Fields, in order: clone size, V gene, D gene, J gene, CDR3 DNA, CDR3 protein. D genes are given only for firm matches. Only part of the rows carry a size: once, few, many, or a class if the clone is expanded.

>.|TRBV15|TRBD2|TRBJ2-1
TGTGCCACCAGCAGAGATCCAGCGGGAGCTGACAATGAGCAGTTCTTC
CATSRDPAGADNEQFF
>.|TRBV9|.|TRBJ2-5
TGTGCCAGCAGCGGAGGACAGCTCGGGGAGCAGTACTTC
CASSGGQLGEQYF
>.|TRBV20-1|.|TRBJ1-4
TGCAGTGCTGAGGCTGGTGAAAAACTGTTTTTT
CSAEAGEKLFF
>few|TRBV7-6|.|TRBJ2-1
TGTGCCAGCAGCTTAGAAGCCGGACAGTTTCCAGGCAATGAGCAGTTCTTC
CASSLEAGQFPGNEQFF
>.|TRBV6-5|.|TRBJ1-2
TGTGCCAGCAGGCAGCCCACTCCAGGGGAGGGCTACACCTTC
CASRQPTPGEGYTF
>.|TRBV20-1|.|TRBJ2-1
TGCAGTGCTAGAGATCTAGGCGGGTTCCTTATCAATGAGCAGTTCTTC
CSARDLGGFLINEQFF
>few|TRBV6-1|TRBD2|TRBJ2-7
TGTGCCAGCACGGAAGGGGCCACCGGGACTAGCGGAGCCGAGCAGTACTTC
CASTEGATGTSGAEQYF
>.|TRBV6-5|.|TRBJ1-6
TGTGCCAGCAGTTACCGTTATTCACCCCTCCACTTT
CASSYRYSPLHF
>.|TRBV20-1|.|TRBJ2-7
TGCAGTGCTGCGCCTCTCCCCGGGAGCTACGAGCAGTACTTC
CSAAPLPGSYEQYF
>once|TRBV12-3/TRBV12-4|.|TRBJ2-7
TGTGCCAGCAGTTTTCAGGGAATGTACGAGCAGTACTTC
CASSFQGMYEQYF
>few|TRBV7-2|.|TRBJ2-7
TGTGCCAGCAGCTTAGGTCCAGGGTACCACGAGCAGTACTTC
CASSLGPGYHEQYF
>.|TRBV20-1|TRBD2|TRBJ2-1
TGCAGCCGAGCGGGACGGGATGAGCAGTTCTTC
CSRAGRDEQFF
>few|TRBV4-1|.|TRBJ2-1
TGCGCCAGCAGCCAAGACGTCAGAGGGGAGGGGGGGAATGAGCAGTTCTTC
CASSQDVRGEGGNEQFF
>.|TRBV20-1|.|TRBJ1-5
TGCAGTGTGGGCGTTTCCCCCCAGCATTTT
CSVGVSPQHF
>.|TRBV27|.|TRBJ2-7
TGTGCCAGCAGCCCCCGTGTAGGGGCCTCCTACGAGCAGTACTTC
CASSPRVGASYEQYF
>.|TRBV7-2|TRBD2|TRBJ2-1
TGTGCCAGCACCGTTAGGGTAGCGGGGTACAATGAGCAGTTCTTC
CASTVRVAGYNEQFF
>.|TRBV6-5|TRBD1|TRBJ2-7
TGTGCCAGCGGCCGGGACAGGGCCAACGAGCAGTACTTC
CASGRDRANEQYF
>.|TRBV6-2/TRBV6-3|.|TRBJ2-5
TGTGCCAGCAGACCGATTGGAGCGACGGAGGAGACCCAGTACTTC
CASRPIGATEETQYF
>few|TRBV9|TRBD2|TRBJ2-1
TGTGCCAGCAGCGTAGAAATCGAGAGCGGGAGATATCCCTACAATGAGCAGTTCTTC
CASSVEIESGRYPYNEQFF
>.|TRBV6-1|TRBD1|TRBJ2-7
TGTGCCAGCAGCCCGCCGTCGACAGGGGTTTACGAGCAGTACTTC
CASSPPSTGVYEQYF
>.|TRBV10-3|TRBD2|TRBJ2-7
TGTGCCATCAGTGCGGAAAAAGGTGGACTAGCGGGGAAGATGTCCTCCTACGAGCAGTACTTC
CAISAEKGGLAGKMSSYEQYF
>.|TRBV2|.|TRBJ2-7
TGTGCCAGCAGGACGAAGCGGGACGAGCAGTACTTC
CASRTKRDEQYF
>.|TRBV5-1|.|TRBJ2-6
TGCGCCAGCATCCCGGGCCCTTCTGGGGCCAACGTCCTGACTTTC
CASIPGPSGANVLTF
>.|TRBV28|TRBD1|TRBJ2-3
TGTGCCGGACGACAGGGGGCCACAGATACGCAGTATTTT
CAGRQGATDTQYF
>.|TRBV7-9|.|TRBJ2-1
TGTGCCAGCTTCAAGGGGAGCGGCCCCTACAATGAGCAGTTCTTC
CASFKGSGPYNEQFF
>few|TRBV5-1|.|TRBJ2-5
TGCGCCAGCAGCTTGCAAGGGCACGAAGCAGAGACCCAGTACTTC
CASSLQGHEAETQYF
>many|TRBV11-2|.|TRBJ2-7
TGTGCCAGCAGCTTTGGAGGGCCCTCCTACGAGCAGTACTTC
CASSFGGPSYEQYF
>.|TRBV6-6|.|TRBJ1-2
TGTGCCAGCAGTCCCCGGGACACCCGTAACTATGGCTACACCTTC
CASSPRDTRNYGYTF
>.|TRBV25-1|.|TRBJ1-5
TGTGCCAGCAGCGTTAGCAATCAGCCCCAGCATTTT
CASSVSNQPQHF
>.|TRBV29-1|.|TRBJ2-3
TGCAACGGTGCCGGGACTGCGAACACAGGTACGCAGTATTTT
CNGAGTANTGTQYF
>.|TRBV10-3|.|TRBJ1-1
TGTGCCATCAGTGGAGTCGGGGCGGGATACACTGAAGCTTTCTTT
CAISGVGAGYTEAFF
>.|TRBV6-5|TRBD1|TRBJ2-4
TGTGCCAGCAGTTACAGTTTTGGTGAAGGGGGCGTGAAAAACATTCAGTACTTC
CASSYSFGEGGVKNIQYF
>.|TRBV7-9|.|TRBJ1-1
TGTGCCACCTCCACATATGAAGCTTTCTTT
CATSTYEAFF
>.|TRBV7-2|.|TRBJ2-1
TGTGCCAGCAGCCGAGGTCCTGAGCAGTTCTTC
CASSRGPEQFF
>.|TRBV29-1|TRBD2|TRBJ2-3
TGCAGCGTTGAAACTAGCGGGAGGGCATCCAGAGACGCGTATTTT
CSVETSGRASRDAYF
>.|TRBV29-1|TRBD2|TRBJ2-7
TGCAGCGCTGGGGGAGGGAATGGAGGCTACGAGCAGTACTTC
CSAGGGNGGYEQYF
>.|TRBV7-2|TRBD2|TRBJ2-1
TGTGCCAGCAGCTTAGCCGGTAGCGGGAGACGCTCGGTCAATGAGCAGTTCTTC
CASSLAGSGRRSVNEQFF
>.|TRBV18|.|TRBJ2-1
TGTGCCAGCTCACCATACAGTGGTGGGCAGTTCTTC
CASSPYSGGQFF
>.|TRBV4-2|.|TRBJ2-2
TGTGCCAGCAGCCAAGATCACCAGGCCACCGGGGAGCTGTTTTTT
CASSQDHQATGELFF